Following are 26 T cell receptor beta chains from one sample sequenced in a study of blood T cell repertoires in COVID-19. Generated by immunoSEQ multiplex PCR, the TCRdb table keeps only in-frame clones and is missing some. The sample carries some 200,000 clones, approximately 80% recorded once. The specimen sequenced was PBMCs or T cells enriched from blood (not recorded which). Receptors originate from a man aged 35 to 55 who had recovered from COVID-19.

V gene TRBV19 combines with J gene TRBJ1-1, with TRBD1 matching 7 bases. Unmatched junction bases numbered 4, after V lost 8 bases and J lost 4 bases. Germline CDR1 LNHDA, CDR2 SQIVND (reference sequence). This CDR3 is 12 amino acids long. The CDR3 nucleotides read TGTGCCAGTGACTACAGGGGCACTGAAGCTTTCTTT. Translated: CASDYRGTEAFF.

The sample holds one count of this clone. The rearrangement joins TRBV21-1 to TRBJ2-1; the table calls TRBD2, which could not be checked here. TRBV21-1 is a recognized pseudogene. CDR3 size: 16 residues. The CDR3 DNA reads TGTGCCAGCAGCCGAGGCGGGAGGATCTCCTACAATGAGCAGTTCTTC. Protein sequence: CASSRGGRISYNEQFF.

This clone was counted a single time. This chain links TRBV28 with TRBJ1-1; D is uncertain. The germline gives CDR1 MDHEN, CDR2 SYDVKM. The CDR3 extends over 12 amino acids. The germline V and J ends were trimmed by 5 bases and 6 bases, with 10 bases remaining between them. In DNA form, the CDR3 reads TGTGCCAGCAGTGATGTTGACTCTGAAGCTTTCTTT. It translates to CASSDVDSEAFF. The variable domain in full, completed from reference TRBV28 and TRBJ1-1, reads DVKVTQSSRYLVKRTGEKVFLECVQDMDHENMFWYRQDPGLGLRLIYFSYDVKMKEKGDIPEGYSVSREKKERFSLILESASTNQTSMYLCASSDVDSEAFFGQGTRLTVV.

The table lists this clone with a count of one. The chain recombines TRBV5-1 with TRBJ2-3; 11 bases match TRBD2. The CDR3 is made up of 16 amino acids. V lost 0 bases, J lost 3 bases, and 3 bases stayed unmatched. In germline, CDR1 is SGHRS, CDR2 YFSETQ. The CDR3 here is CASSLVTSGGTDTQYF. CDR3 bases: TGCGCCAGCAGCTTGGTTACTAGCGGGGGTACAGATACGCAGTATTTT. Drawing the rest from reference TRBV5-1 and TRBJ2-3, the complete variable domain is KAGVTQTPRYLIKTRGQQVTLSCSPISGHRSVSWYQQTPGQGLQFLFEYFSETQRNKGNFPGRFSGRQFSNSRSEMNVSTLELGDSALYLCASSLVTSGGTDTQYFGPGTRLTVL.

This clone was picked up one time. V gene TRBV6-5 combines with J gene TRBJ1-4; D call uncertain. Germline values: CDR1 MNHEY, CDR2 SVGAGI. There are 14 residues in the CDR3. With 11 bases removed from V and 4 bases from J, the gap between germline ends came to 17 bases. The CDR3 DNA sequence: TGTGCCGCCAGGACGGACTACTTTAATGAAAAACTGTTTTTT. Its translation: CAARTDYFNEKLFF.

There are a few counts of this clone. V is TRBV4-1 and J is TRBJ1-3; no clear D. CDR3 length: 16 amino acids. Looked up from germline, CDR1 is MGHRA and CDR2 is YSYEKL. The germline V and J ends were trimmed by 3 bases and 0 bases, with 12 bases remaining between them. The CDR3 coding sequence is TGCGCCAGCAGCCAGGGAGGGCAGCGCTCTGGAAACACCATATATTTT. This codes for CASSQGGQRSGNTIYF.

This clone has a handful of counts. The rearrangement uses TRBV10-2 and TRBJ1-2; TRBD1 matches at 8 bases. Germline CDR1 reads WSHSY; CDR2 reads SAAADI. The CDR3 runs to 15 residues. The ends lost 7 bases at V and 4 bases at J; junction bases unmatched: 11. The CDR3 DNA follows: TGCGCCAGCACCCAAGGCGACAGGGGAGTCTATGGCTACACCTTC. Its protein is CASTQGDRGVYGYTF.

The rearrangement links TRBV9 to TRBJ1-2; D possibly corresponds to TRBD1 (5 bases). Germline V lookup: CDR1 SGDLS, CDR2 YYNGEE. V lost 4 bases and J lost 2, with 27 bases in between. The CDR3 totals 19 residues. Here the CDR3 DNA reads TGTGCCAGCAGCCCATACGCGGGGACGTCGTTCATCAAGAACTATGGCTACACCTTC. Amino acids: CASSPYAGTSFIKNYGYTF.

This clone was found a few times. The chain uses TRBV29-1 and TRBJ1-1; 7 nucleotides match TRBD1. The CDR3 length is 14 residues. The ends lost 6 bases at V and 4 bases at J; junction bases unmatched: 11. Germline CDR1 is SQVTM and CDR2 is ANQGSEA. The DNA for the CDR3 is TGCAGCGTGGGACAGTACTACACCCTCACTGAAGCTTTCTTT. This codes for CSVGQYYTLTEAFF.

The rearrangement links TRBV27 to TRBJ1-4; D is unclear. V was pared by 6 bases and J by 0 bases, with 11 bases between. CDR3 length: 15 residues. Germline loops: CDR1 MNHEY, CDR2 SMNVEV (reference sequence). CDR3 sequence reads: CASSTTTATNEKLFF. CDR3 nucleotide sequence: TGTGCCAGCAGCACAACTACTGCAACTAATGAAAAACTGTTTTTT.

The CDR3 sequence: CASSQDLGEGNTEAFF. CDR3 coding DNA: TGTGCCAGCAGCCAAGATCTAGGGGAGGGGAACACTGAAGCTTTCTTT. The rearrangement uses TRBV3-1 (or the pseudogene TRBV3-2) and TRBJ1-1; a weak D match, TRBD1 (5 bases). Germline V gene data show CDR1 as LGHDT and CDR2 as YNNKEL (reference sequence). There are 16 residues in the CDR3. Trimming took off 0 bases at V and 1 base at J, with 12 bases between the two ends.

This clone was recorded only once. The chain uses TRBV13 and TRBJ2-5; 8 nucleotides agree with TRBD2. This CDR3 is built from 16 residues. Trimming removed 5 bases from V and 2 bases from J; junction bases left unmatched: 10. Germline V gene data show CDR1 as PRHDT and CDR2 as FYEKMQ (reference sequence). This CDR3 is CASSPSGGGGQETQYF. As DNA, the CDR3 is TGTGCCAGCAGCCCCTCGGGGGGCGGGGGGCAAGAGACCCAGTACTTC.

The V and J genes are TRBV6-2 or TRBV6-3 and TRBJ2-7; 9 positions match TRBD1. V trimming: 5 bases; J trimming: 0 bases; junction bases outside the gene matches: 5. The length of the CDR3 is 15 residues. Germline loops: CDR1 MNHEY, CDR2 SVGEGT. CDR3 sequence: CASSPGDRDSYEQYF. CDR3 nucleotides: TGTGCCAGCAGTCCGGGGGACAGGGACTCCTACGAGCAGTACTTC.

This rearrangement joins TRBV5-5 to TRBJ1-1, with unresolved D. CDR1 is SGHKS, CDR2 YYEKEE, per germline (reference sequence). The CDR3 is 11 amino acids. Deletions cut 0 bases from V and 6 bases from J, with 3 bases between. CDR3: CASSLASEAFF. CDR3 DNA: TGTGCCAGCAGCTTGGCCTCTGAAGCTTTCTTT.

This chain uses TRBV7-3 with TRBJ2-1; TRBD1 might be the D (6 bases). This CDR3 has 16 amino acids. CDR1 is SGHTA and CDR2 is FQGTGA in the germline V gene. V was pared by 5 bases and J by 3 bases, with 17 bases between. This CDR3 is CASSTGTGSLYNEQFF. CDR3 nucleotide sequence: TGTGCCAGCAGCACAGGAACAGGGAGCCTCTACAATGAGCAGTTCTTC.

CDR3 amino acids: CASSHSGRVTETQYF. The CDR3 nucleotides are TGTGCCAGCAGTCACAGCGGGAGGGTGACAGAGACCCAGTACTTC. The gene calls are TRBV27 and TRBJ2-5; 10 nucleotides match TRBD2. Germline V CDR1 and CDR2: MNHEY, SMNVEV (reference sequence). V was pared by 5 bases and J by 4 bases, with 7 bases of the junction left unmatched. This CDR3 spans 15 amino acids.

The V and J genes are TRBV10-2 and TRBJ1-4, with TRBD1 matching over 9 bases. The trim removed 2 bases at V and 14 bases at J, leaving 18 bases unmatched. Looked up from germline, CDR1 is WSHSY and CDR2 is SAAADI. The CDR3 has 17 residues. CDR3 amino acids: CASSEDYVGQGWGKLFF. DNA of the CDR3: TGCGCCAGCAGTGAGGATTATGTGGGACAGGGTTGGGGGAAGCTGTTTTTT.

The chain employs TRBV12-3 or TRBV12-4 and TRBJ1-2; no firm D call. The CDR3 consists of 13 residues. V lost 7 bases and J 7 bases, leaving 16 bases between the germline ends. The CDR3 sequence is CASIHDPIGGYTF. The DNA of the CDR3 is TGTGCCAGCATTCACGATCCGATCGGTGGCTACACCTTC.

This clone has ten or more counts. The rearrangement links TRBV9 to TRBJ1-3, with 9 bases identical to TRBD1. J gave up 0 bases and V 5 bases, and 0 bases lay outside the gene matches. From germline, CDR1 is SGDLS and CDR2 YYNGEE. This CDR3 contains 14 residues. CDR3 region: CASRTGGSGNTIYF. The CDR3 DNA is TGTGCCAGCAGGACAGGGGGCTCTGGAAACACCATATATTTT.

This clone was seen only once. This chain joins TRBV28 and TRBJ1-6, with 7 bases that match TRBD1. V lost 4 bases, J lost 8 bases, and 5 bases stayed unmatched. The CDR3 extends over 14 amino acids. Germline V gene sequence: CDR1 MDHEN, CDR2 SYDVKM. The CDR3 nucleotides are TGTGCCAGCAGTTCACACACAGGGGATTCACCCCTCCACTTT. Translated: CASSSHTGDSPLHF.

The chain joins TRBV11-2 to TRBJ2-7, with 8 positions matching TRBD2. V lost 0 bases, J lost 7 bases, and 14 bases stayed unmatched. There are 17 residues in the CDR3. Germline values: CDR1 SGHAT, CDR2 FQNNGV. The CDR3 reads CASSLDGVGLGREEQYF. The CDR3 DNA follows: TGTGCCAGCAGCTTAGATGGGGTCGGACTCGGGAGGGAAGAGCAGTACTTC.

The table lists this clone with a count of one. The rearrangement joins TRBV18 to TRBJ1-4; weak D call: TRBD1 (6 bases). Trimming shortened V by 5 bases and J by 1 base, and 8 bases separated the two germline ends. Germline assignment: CDR1 KGHSH and CDR2 LQKENI. The CDR3 is made up of 14 amino acids. CDR3 region: CASSSTGTNEKLFF. Here the CDR3 DNA reads TGTGCCAGCTCATCGACAGGAACTAATGAAAAACTGTTTTTT.

The J gene is TRBJ1-3, the V gene TRBV18, with D perhaps TRBD1 (6 bases). The germline V gene has CDR1 KGHSH and CDR2 LQKENI. The CDR3 runs 15 residues. V was cut by 6 bases and J by 3 bases, with 15 bases left in between. DNA of the CDR3: TGTGCCAGCTCGAACAAACAGGGAAGTGGAAACACCATATATTTT. This codes for CASSNKQGSGNTIYF. The variable domain in full, completed from reference TRBV18 and TRBJ1-3, reads NAGVMQNPRHLVRRRGQEARLRCSPMKGHSHVYWYRQLPEEGLKFMVYLQKENIIDESGMPKERFSAEFPKEGPSILRIQQVVRGDSAAYFCASSNKQGSGNTIYFGEGSWLTVV.

This chain links TRBV6-4 with TRBJ2-3; D call uncertain. Germline loops: CDR1 MRHNA, CDR2 SNTAGT. The CDR3 extends over 15 amino acids. Trimming took 5 bases from V and 0 from J, leaving 12 bases between them. Here the CDR3 reads CASSPRLTSTDTQYF. The DNA for the CDR3 is TGTGCCAGCAGTCCCAGACTGACGAGCACAGATACGCAGTATTTT.

This chain connects TRBV7-3 to TRBJ2-2, with TRBD2 as a possible D gene (5 bases). The V end lost 5 bases, the J end lost 4 bases, and 11 bases lay between the germline ends. Germline V gives CDR1 SGHTA, CDR2 FQGTGA. This CDR3 has 14 residues. The CDR3 DNA sequence: TGTGCCAGCAGCCGCGGCGGAGGCACCGGGGAGCTGTTTTTT. Encoded protein: CASSRGGGTGELFF.

The V call is TRBV5-1, the J call TRBJ1-2; TRBD1 is a possible D gene (5 bases). The germline V gene encodes CDR1 SGHRS and CDR2 YFSETQ. The V gene lost 4 bases and the J gene lost 3 bases, with 16 bases spanning the gap. The CDR3 loop spans 15 amino acids. For the CDR3, the DNA is TGCGCCAGCAGCAGCGATATCGCGGGGCACTATGGCTACACCTTC. This translates into CASSSDIAGHYGYTF.